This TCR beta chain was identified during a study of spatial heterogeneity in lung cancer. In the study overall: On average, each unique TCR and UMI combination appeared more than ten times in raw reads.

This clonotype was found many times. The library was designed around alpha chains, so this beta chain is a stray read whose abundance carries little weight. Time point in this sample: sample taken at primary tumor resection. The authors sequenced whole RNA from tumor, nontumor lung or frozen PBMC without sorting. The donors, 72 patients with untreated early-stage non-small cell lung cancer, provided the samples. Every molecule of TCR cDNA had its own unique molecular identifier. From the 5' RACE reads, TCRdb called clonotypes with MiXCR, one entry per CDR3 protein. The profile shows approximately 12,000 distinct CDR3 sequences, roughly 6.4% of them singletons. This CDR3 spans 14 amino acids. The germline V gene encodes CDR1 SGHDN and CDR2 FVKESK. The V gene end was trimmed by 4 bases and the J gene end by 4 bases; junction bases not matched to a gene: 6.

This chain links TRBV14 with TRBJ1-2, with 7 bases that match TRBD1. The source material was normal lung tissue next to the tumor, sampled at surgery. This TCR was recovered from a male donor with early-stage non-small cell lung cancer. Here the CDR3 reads CASSPGTDLYGYTF. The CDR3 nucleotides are TGTGCCAGCAGCCCCGGGACAGATCTCTATGGCTACACCTTC.